This entry lists 14 T cell receptor beta chains sequenced from one sample in a study of blood T cells in healthy people across ages. A second about 7 to 11 cycle PCR used barcoded and J-beta primers. TCRdb recomputed calls from the 5' RACE reads with MiXCR, one row per CDR3 protein. The data hold about 1,600,000 distinct CDR3 sequences, with roughly 45% observed a single time. The material sequenced was blood. All receptors come from a woman aged 18-29 years in good health.

The chain carries TRBV24-1 and TRBJ2-1; possibly TRBD1 for D (6 bases). Germline V gene data show CDR1 as KGHDR and CDR2 as SFDVKD. CDR3 length equals 16 residues. V was trimmed by 2 bases and J by 0 bases, leaving 10 bases between them. The CDR3 bases are TGTGCCACCAGTGATTCGTCAGGGGACTCCTACAATGAGCAGTTCTTC. Amino acids: CATSDSSGDSYNEQFF.

Of note for this clonotype: One end of the junction fails to match germline, which may point to a read error. The chain uses TRBV5-1 and TRBJ1-2, with TRBD1 identical over 9 bases. Looked up from germline, CDR1 is SGHRS and CDR2 is YFSETQ. CDR3 length: 14 amino acids. CDR3 bases: TGCGACAGCAGCTTGGGACAGGGCACGGATGGCTACACCTTC. Protein product: CDSSLGQGTDGYTF. Filled out from reference TRBV5-1 and TRBJ1-2, the complete variable domain reads KAGVTQTPRYLIKTRGQQVTLSCSPISGHRSVSWYQQTPGQGLQFLFEYFSETQRNKGNFPGRFSGRQFSNSRSEMNVSTLELGDSALYLCDSSLGQGTDGYTFGSGTRLTVV.

Only a few counts were recorded for this clonotype. V is TRBV6-5 and J is TRBJ2-2; D possibly corresponds to TRBD1 (5 bases). V shed 11 bases and J shed 5 bases, with 18 bases lying between them. Germline V gene sequence: CDR1 MNHEY, CDR2 SVGAGI. The CDR3 has 14 amino acids. The DNA for the CDR3 is TGTGCCGCACGGGCAGGGCGATTAACCGGGGAGCTGTTTTTT. Residues: CAARAGRLTGELFF.

V usage is TRBV20-1 and J usage is TRBJ2-5; either TRBD1 or TRBD2 may fit D (5 bases each). Between the trimmed V and J ends, which lost 3 bases and 2 bases, there was a span of 13 bases. The length of the CDR3 is 14 residues. Germline CDR1 is DFQATT and CDR2 is SNEGSKA (reference sequence). For the CDR3, the DNA is TGCAGTGCTAGGGATCCGGGGCTTCAAGAGACCCAGTACTTC. This sequence encodes CSARDPGLQETQYF.

This sequence joins TRBV20-1 and TRBJ2-3; TRBD2 matches at 15 bases. After removal of 6 bases from V and 1 base from J, the junction contained 8 bases not matched to a gene. The germline V gene encodes CDR1 DFQATT and CDR2 SNEGSKA (reference sequence). The CDR3 is 17 amino acids. The chain's CDR3 is CSAPGLAGGPCTDTQYF. Here the CDR3 DNA reads TGCAGTGCCCCAGGACTAGCGGGAGGGCCATGCACAGATACGCAGTATTTT.

The chain is built from TRBV7-3 and TRBJ2-1, with a weak D call TRBD2 (6 bases). The CDR3 length is 15 residues. Germline CDR1 is SGHTA and CDR2 is FQGTGA. V was trimmed by 1 base and J by 5 bases, leaving 12 bases between them. CDR3 in amino acids: CASSLNGGANNEQFF. CDR3 nucleotides: TGTGCCAGCAGCTTAAATGGCGGGGCCAACAATGAGCAGTTCTTC.

Turning to this clonotype: Just one base apart from a much larger clone, this may be a read error. The chain has TRBV2 and TRBJ2-1, with 11 nucleotides matching TRBD2. The DNA matches TRBJ2-7 better at its end, which makes the J call doubtful. Germline V gene data show CDR1 as SNHLY and CDR2 as FYNNEI. This CDR3 is built from 18 residues. The CDR3 sequence: CASSEGGLAGGIYNEQYF. In DNA, the CDR3 is TGTGCCAGCAGTGAGGGTGGGCTAGCGGGGGGTATCTACAATGAGCAGTACTTC.

This clonotype occurred a few times. The V gene is TRBV28, the J gene TRBJ2-4; D call uncertain. CDR3 length: 15 amino acids. V was cut by 4 bases and J by 0 bases, with 10 bases left in between. CDR1 is MDHEN, CDR2 SYDVKM, per germline. CDR3 amino acids: CASSSVATAKNIQYF. CDR3 sequence (DNA): TGTGCCAGCAGTTCAGTGGCGACAGCCAAAAACATTCAGTACTTC.

In regard to this clonotype: This may be a read error, as it is one base from a much larger clone. This chain links TRBV12-3 or TRBV12-4 with TRBJ2-3; D is unclear. The CDR3 loop spans 14 amino acids. The V gene lost 10 bases and the J gene lost 4 bases, with 18 bases spanning the gap. This CDR3 is CATTVTEFADTQYF. The DNA of the CDR3 is TGTGCCACCACCGTTACGGAATTCGCAGATACGCAGTATTTT.

The chain combines TRBV3-1 with TRBJ1-3; TRBD1 is a possible D gene (5 bases). The V end lost 4 bases, the J end lost 3 bases, and 13 bases lay between the germline ends. Germline V gene lookup returns CDR1 LGHDT and CDR2 YNNKEL (reference sequence). The CDR3 has 15 amino acids. The CDR3 DNA reads TGTGCCAGCAGCCCCGGCAGGGTGAATGGAAACACCATATATTTT. This encodes CASSPGRVNGNTIYF.

The chain recombines TRBV9 with TRBJ2-1; D is possibly TRBD1 or TRBD2 (5 bases each). CDR3 size: 13 residues. The V gene's germline CDR1 is SGDLS and CDR2 YYNGEE. Deletions cut 4 bases from V and 8 bases from J, with 13 bases between. The CDR3 sequence is CASSPRDLYEQFF. Written as DNA, the CDR3 is TGTGCCAGCAGCCCCCGGGACCTCTATGAGCAGTTCTTC.

This clonotype was seen more than once but under ten times. The V and J genes are TRBV9 and TRBJ2-3; 8 bases fit TRBD2. Germline V gene sequence: CDR1 SGDLS, CDR2 YYNGEE. The trim removed 4 bases at V and 8 bases at J, leaving 21 bases unmatched. The CDR3 length is 18 residues. The CDR3 spells CASSPSFGGDTRMGTQYF. CDR3 DNA: TGTGCCAGCAGCCCGTCTTTCGGGGGGGATACTAGAATGGGTACGCAGTATTTT.

The CDR3, as DNA: TGTGCCAGCACCACCTCGGCGGGCCTCTCCTACGAGCAGTACTTC. It is translated as CASTTSAGLSYEQYF. V and J are TRBV7-2 and TRBJ2-7; the D gene is possibly TRBD2 (5 bases). Germline V gene data show CDR1 as SGHTA and CDR2 as FQGNSA. Trimming stripped 7 bases from V and 0 bases from J, with 16 bases between. The CDR3 covers 15 residues.

There are a few counts of this clonotype. The V gene is TRBV7-8, the J gene TRBJ2-7; 8 positions agree with TRBD2. The CDR3 totals 16 residues. V shed 0 bases and J 0 bases; nucleotides not matched to a gene: 4. Germline V lookup: CDR1 SGHVS, CDR2 FQNEAQ. The chain's CDR3 is CASSLAGAGGSYEQYF. In nucleotides, the CDR3 is TGTGCCAGCAGCTTAGCCGGGGCGGGGGGCTCCTACGAGCAGTACTTC.